This T cell receptor beta chain was observed in a study of blood T cell repertoires in COVID-19. Study-wide context: Samples of COVID-19 (acute and convalescent) were obtained from the United States, Italy and Spain. T cells, B-cell-depleted T cells, or PBMCs provided the cDNA or gDNA that served as material.

Assay: immunoSEQ multiplex PCR; the TCRdb copy retains only in-frame clones and omits some. Of 220,000 or so clones in the sample, approximately 90% are singletons; the top ten hold around 0.84%. Trimming cost V 8 bases and J 5 bases, with 15 bases left between them. The CDR3 is made up of 13 amino acids. The V gene's germline CDR1 is SEHNR and CDR2 FQNEAQ (reference sequence). The source of this sequence is a man aged 55 to 70 with COVID-19, enrolled during active disease. Sequenced material: peripheral blood. This rearrangement joins TRBV7-9 to TRBJ1-2; D unclear. In DNA form, the CDR3 reads TGTGCCAGCTCGCGCGGGTCGGTTTATGGCTACACCTTC. Encoded protein: CASSRGSVYGYTF.